The 25 T cell receptor beta chains reported below all come from one sample, sequenced in a study of T cell responses to AZD1222 COVID-19 vaccine. Clones were sequenced by immunoSEQ multiplex PCR, and TCRdb holds only the in-frame ones, with some missing. This table has 150,000 to 180,000 clones, about 85% appearing once. The sequencing used peripheral blood, collected after recovery from COVID-19. Receptor source: an adult who had recovered from COVID-19.

This clone was seen a handful of times. V and J are TRBV4-3 and TRBJ1-2; 7 positions match TRBD1. This CDR3 has 15 residues. V was clipped by 6 bases and J by 2 bases; unmatched bases: 9. The germline gives CDR1 LGHNA, CDR2 YSLEER. CDR3 DNA: TGCGCCAGCAGTCCTAGACAGGGTGGGAACTATGGCTACACCTTC. It is translated as CASSPRQGGNYGYTF.

The chain joins TRBV10-2 to TRBJ2-2; 13 nucleotides agree with TRBD2. The V and J ends lost 2 bases and 6 bases, in that order; junction bases with no gene match: 6. This CDR3 has 17 amino acids. Germline lookup yields CDR1 WSHSY and CDR2 SAAADI. The CDR3 coding sequence is TGCGCCAGCAGTGAGACTAGCGGGGGGGCCAATCCCGGGGAGCTGTTTTTT. Translating gives CASSETSGGANPGELFF.

This clone was counted a single time. DNA for the CDR3: TGTGCCAGCAATGGGCTCGGCGAAGCTTTCTTT. Its translation is CASNGLGEAFF. This sequence joins TRBV6-5 and TRBJ1-1; D remains ambiguous. Trimming cost V 7 bases and J 8 bases, with 11 bases left between them. CDR1 and CDR2 from the germline V gene are MNHEY and SVGAGI. The CDR3 extends over 11 amino acids.

The chain links TRBV5-6 to TRBJ1-4; 7 bases match TRBD1. CDR3 length: 14 residues. Per the germline V gene, CDR1 is SGHDT and CDR2 is YYEEEE. V was pared by 4 bases and J by 5 bases, with 5 bases of the junction left unmatched. The CDR3 sequence: CASSRDSRNEKLFF. The CDR3 nucleotides read TGTGCCAGCAGCAGGGACAGCCGAAATGAAAAACTGTTTTTT. The variable domain in full, with the rest retrieved from reference TRBV5-6 and TRBJ1-4, is DAGVTQSPTHLIKTRGQQVTLRCSPKSGHDTVSWYQQALGQGPQFIFQYYEEEERQRGNFPDRFSGHQFPNYSSELNVNALLLGDSALYLCASSRDSRNEKLFFGSGTQLSVL.

The CDR3 sequence is CASKGGDYGYTF. In DNA form, the CDR3 reads TGTGCCAGTAAGGGCGGAGACTATGGCTACACCTTC. V is TRBV19 and J is TRBJ1-2; D is ambiguous. The V and J ends lost 7 bases and 3 bases respectively, with 9 bases between them. Germline V gene data show CDR1 as LNHDA and CDR2 as SQIVND (reference sequence). The length of the CDR3 is 12 residues.

The chain recombines TRBV5-1 with TRBJ1-3, with a tentative D call TRBD1 (6 bases). Trimming cost V 8 bases and J 0 bases, with 12 bases left between them. Germline loops: CDR1 SGHRS, CDR2 YFSETQ. CDR3 length: 14 residues. CDR3 region: CASPNRDSGNTIYF. The CDR3 DNA is TGCGCCAGTCCCAACAGGGACTCTGGAAACACCATATATTTT.

The genes are TRBV28 and TRBJ1-2, with unresolved D. The CDR3 spans 15 residues. CDR1 is MDHEN, CDR2 SYDVKM, per germline. V was shortened by 6 bases and J by 7 bases, with 21 bases between the two germline ends. CDR3 bases: TGTGCCAGCAGCCCACCGAGACGGCCCTTGGGTGGCTACACCTTC. Protein sequence: CASSPPRRPLGGYTF.

This clone has just one count. The V and J genes are TRBV9 and TRBJ2-3, with no clear D. The CDR3 spans 12 residues. Trimming cost V 1 base and J 2 bases, with 2 bases left between them. CDR1 SGDLS and CDR2 YYNGEE come from the germline V gene. CDR3 sequence: CASSVTTDTQYF. CDR3 in DNA: TGTGCCAGCAGCGTAACCACAGATACGCAGTATTTT.

The chain recombines TRBV3-1 (or the pseudogene TRBV3-2) with TRBJ2-1; TRBD2 matches 10 bases. Germline CDR1 is LGHDT and CDR2 is YNNKEL (reference sequence). CDR3 size: 14 residues. V lost 2 bases, J lost 11 bases, and 6 bases stayed unmatched. CDR3 amino acids: CASSQLVAGGQQFF. The CDR3 nucleotides read TGTGCCAGCAGCCAACTAGTAGCGGGGGGTCAGCAGTTCTTC.

The V call is TRBV18, the J call TRBJ2-3, with 8 bases that match TRBD1. J was trimmed by 0 bases and V by 3 bases; bases with no gene match: 11. Germline CDR1 reads KGHSH; CDR2 reads LQKENI. CDR3 length equals 18 residues. CDR3 sequence (DNA): TGTGCCAGCTCACCGATAGGGGTGGGACAGGTCAGCACAGATACGCAGTATTTT. It encodes CASSPIGVGQVSTDTQYF.

V usage is TRBV4-1 and J usage is TRBJ1-1; no firm D call. CDR1 is MGHRA and CDR2 is YSYEKL in the germline V gene. This CDR3 contains 14 residues. The V end lost 5 bases, the J end lost 5 bases, and 15 bases lay between the germline ends. The CDR3 region is CASSSGRLGTEAFF. Written as DNA, the CDR3 is TGCGCCAGCAGCTCGGGCAGACTAGGGACTGAAGCTTTCTTT.

This clone was found many times. The V gene is TRBV6-1, the J gene TRBJ2-7; 8 bases are shared with TRBD2. Germline V gene lookup returns CDR1 MNHNS and CDR2 SASEGT. The CDR3 loop spans 18 amino acids. The ends lost 1 base at V and 0 bases at J; junction bases unmatched: 11. CDR3 sequence: CASSEDNSGGFSSYEQYF. The DNA of the CDR3 is TGTGCCAGCAGTGAAGATAACAGCGGGGGTTTCTCCTCCTACGAGCAGTACTTC.

The chain's CDR3 is CASSEGQGGQPQHF. The CDR3 nucleotides are TGTGCCAGCAGTGAAGGACAGGGAGGTCAGCCCCAGCATTTT. J is TRBJ1-5 and V is TRBV2, with 7 bases that match TRBD1. The CDR3 contains 14 residues. Losses at the gene ends were 1 base for V and 6 bases for J; bases not matched to a gene: 3. CDR1 is SNHLY and CDR2 is FYNNEI in the germline V gene.

The V call is TRBV9, the J call TRBJ1-5, with 11 bases that match TRBD1. The CDR3 consists of 17 residues. Germline CDR1 SGDLS, CDR2 YYNGEE. With V trimmed by 4 bases and J by 4 bases, 10 bases remained unmatched. The CDR3 bases are TGTGCCAGCAGCCCTGGACAGGGGGCGCAGGGAAATCAGCCCCAGCATTTT. Translating gives CASSPGQGAQGNQPQHF.

This clone was seen once. The V call is TRBV6-6, the J call TRBJ1-3, with 7 bases identical to TRBD1. The V segment lost 6 bases and the J segment 1 base; nucleotides outside the gene matches: 3. Germline V gene sequence: CDR1 MNHNY, CDR2 SVGAGI (reference sequence). There are 14 residues in the CDR3. CDR3 region: CASSPQGSGNTIYF. In DNA, the CDR3 is TGTGCCAGCAGCCCACAGGGGTCTGGAAACACCATATATTTT.

The chain carries TRBV7-8 and TRBJ2-1, with 8 bases that match TRBD1. CDR3 length: 15 amino acids. The trim removed 6 bases at V and 0 bases at J, leaving 4 bases unmatched. Germline V gene data show CDR1 as SGHVS and CDR2 as FQNEAQ. The CDR3 bases are TGTGCCAGCAGTTCACAGGGGGGCTCCTACAATGAGCAGTTCTTC. Translating gives CASSSQGGSYNEQFF.

The V and J genes are TRBV29-1 and TRBJ1-3, with D perhaps matching TRBD1 (5 bases). The CDR3 extends over 14 amino acids. Germline assignment: CDR1 SQVTM and CDR2 ANQGSEA. The V end lost 5 bases, the J end lost 4 bases, and 15 bases lay between the germline ends. The CDR3: CSVSGGGLGNTIYF. CDR3 nucleotide sequence: TGCAGCGTTTCCGGTGGGGGATTGGGAAACACCATATATTTT.

The rearrangement uses TRBV6-5 and TRBJ1-5; D remains unclear. Germline V gives CDR1 MNHEY, CDR2 SVGAGI. The ends were cut back, 7 bases at V and 2 bases at J, with 12 bases in the middle. The CDR3 sequence is 14 residues long. Here the CDR3 DNA reads TGTGCCAGCACAATCCGATCGGGCAATCAGCCCCAGCATTTT. Its translation: CASTIRSGNQPQHF.

This chain links TRBV7-7 with TRBJ2-3, with D perhaps matching TRBD1 (6 bases). The germline V gene has CDR1 SSHAT and CDR2 FNYEAQ (reference sequence). This CDR3 region has 13 residues. Trimming removed 5 bases at V and 5 bases at J, with 11 bases between. DNA of the CDR3: TGTGCCAGCAGCACGAGGACAGTAGATACGCAGTATTTT. This sequence encodes CASSTRTVDTQYF.

A single count supports this clone. The chain has TRBV2 and TRBJ1-1; 7 bases map to TRBD1. The junction had 7 bases not matched to a gene; V was cut back by 4 bases and J by 8 bases. Germline V gives CDR1 SNHLY, CDR2 FYNNEI. The CDR3 is made up of 13 amino acids. DNA for the CDR3: TGTGCCAGCAGTGCCGAACAGGGGCCGGAAGCTTTCTTT. Its protein product is CASSAEQGPEAFF.

This clone has just a few counts. The chain employs TRBV4-1 and TRBJ1-1; no clear D gene. The germline V gene has CDR1 MGHRA and CDR2 YSYEKL. V lost 1 base to trimming and J lost 1 base, with 10 bases between them. The CDR3 covers 15 residues. This CDR3 reads CASSQVVSGNTEAFF. Here the CDR3 DNA reads TGCGCCAGCAGCCAAGTGGTATCGGGGAACACTGAAGCTTTCTTT.

The genes are TRBV7-8 and TRBJ2-5; TRBD2 matches at 13 bases. Germline-derived CDR1 and CDR2 are SGHVS and FQNEAQ. With V trimmed by 1 base and J by 1 base, 0 bases remained unmatched. The CDR3 is 16 residues long. CDR3 sequence reads: CASSLGLAGGQETQYF. CDR3 coding DNA: TGTGCCAGCAGCTTAGGACTAGCGGGGGGCCAAGAGACCCAGTACTTC.

The chain couples TRBV11-2 to TRBJ2-2; 7 positions agree with TRBD1. Per germline, CDR1 SGHAT and CDR2 FQNNGV. The CDR3 covers 15 residues. V lost 7 bases to trimming and J lost 6 bases; unmatched junction nucleotides: 11. The CDR3 loop is CASTGYGQASGELFF. CDR3 DNA: TGTGCCAGCACCGGGTACGGACAGGCATCCGGGGAGCTGTTTTTT.

This clone was observed a single time. CDR3 amino acids: CASSLARSSGNTIYF. The CDR3 DNA reads as TGTGCCAGCAGCTTGGCGAGAAGCTCTGGAAACACCATATATTTT. The chain employs TRBV5-6 and TRBJ1-3; D remains ambiguous. The CDR3 has 15 residues. V was shortened by 0 bases and J by 0 bases, with 7 bases between the two germline ends. Germline values: CDR1 SGHDT, CDR2 YYEEEE.

The rearrangement links TRBV12-3 or TRBV12-4 to TRBJ1-1; D perhaps matches TRBD1 (5 bases). CDR3 size: 11 residues. V lost 7 bases and J 8 bases, leaving 11 bases between the germline ends. The CDR3 is CASTQRGEAFF. CDR3 in DNA: TGTGCCAGCACCCAGCGGGGGGAAGCTTTCTTT.